Given below is one TCR beta chain in context. Its antigen is unknown. This entry belongs to a study of shared clonotypes between healthy human individuals. About the research overall: Each donor's CD4 naive and CD4 memory cells filled three plates apiece, CD8 naive two, and CD8 memory one. Study results and caveats: Genetic and exposure-history diversity was limited by the small donor number.

Method: immunoSEQ multiplex PCR; TCRdb's copy keeps in-frame clones and lacks some. The table lists 2 million to 2.5 million clones, nearly 97% of them singletons. The CDR3 sequence is 15 residues long. V trimming: 8 bases; J trimming: 1 base; junction bases outside the gene matches: 6. Germline lookup yields CDR1 GTSNPN and CDR2 SVGIG (reference sequence). The TCR originated in a man aged 18 to 30 in good health. V is TRBV30 and J is TRBJ2-1, with TRBD1 matching over 12 bases. Sequenced material: naive CD4+ T cells sorted from blood. Subset defined: CD45RA+ positively selected. For the CDR3, the DNA is TGTGCCGGTGGGACAGGGGGCGGATCCTACAATGAGCAGTTCTTC. It encodes CAGGTGGGSYNEQFF.